A single sample is the source of the 25 T cell receptor beta chains below, sequenced in a study of cytomegalovirus exposure and HLA in healthy donors. Researchers ran the PCR with 60 Vbeta and 13 Jbeta primers. The data were produced by immunoSEQ multiplex PCR, yet TCRdb's version contains in-frame clones alone and is incomplete. The table lists roughly 6,900 clones, roughly half of them singletons. Sequencing input: PBMCs. The receptors shown here come from a man aged 30 to 45 in good health and CMV-seropositive.

The table lists this clone with a count of one. In DNA form, the CDR3 reads TGCAGCGTTGGGCAGGGTCAAGAGACCCAGTACTTC. Its translation: CSVGQGQETQYF. This chain connects TRBV29-1 to TRBJ2-5; D possibly corresponds to TRBD1 (5 bases). Germline V gives CDR1 SQVTM, CDR2 ANQGSEA. The CDR3 has 12 residues. V gave up 4 bases and J gave up 2 bases, with 8 bases separating them.

On this clone: The CDR3 does not close with the conserved phenylalanine or tryptophan, likely indicating a read error. The genes are TRBV30 and TRBJ1-2; D not resolved. The V gene's germline CDR1 is GTSNPN and CDR2 SVGIG (reference sequence). The V end lost 6 bases, the J end lost 5 bases, and 13 bases lay between the germline ends. There are 12 residues in the CDR3. CDR3 protein: CACVRGVYGYTV. The CDR3 nucleotides read TGTGCCTGCGTTAGAGGAGTTTATGGCTACACCGTC.

The gene calls are TRBV7-2 and TRBJ1-5, with 10 bases fitting TRBD1. V shed 5 bases, J shed 4 bases, and the junction held 8 bases outside the gene matches. CDR1 is SGHTA, CDR2 FQGNSA, per germline. The CDR3 length is 16 residues. CDR3 sequence (DNA): TGTGCCAGCAGCCTCCTTGGACAGGGGGGGAATCAGCCCCAGCATTTT. Its translation is CASSLLGQGGNQPQHF.

This clone rates as medium-sized (0.01 to 0.1%). The rearrangement joins TRBV6-5 to TRBJ1-1, with 9 bases matching TRBD1. Trimming removed 6 bases from V and 0 bases from J; junction bases left unmatched: 2. Germline assignment: CDR1 MNHEY and CDR2 SVGAGI. This CDR3 is 14 amino acids long. The CDR3 loop reads CASRGQGMNTEAFF. The CDR3 coding sequence is TGTGCCAGCAGGGGACAGGGAATGAACACTGAAGCTTTCTTT.

The J gene is TRBJ1-1, the V gene TRBV11-3, with D hard to call. The CDR3 is 12 amino acids. Trimming took off 1 base at V and 4 bases at J, with 4 bases between the two ends. Germline V gives CDR1 SGHNT, CDR2 YENEEA. CDR3 DNA sequence: TGTGCCAGCAGCTTAGTCGGCACTGAAGCTTTCTTT. Amino acid sequence: CASSLVGTEAFF.

The V and J genes are TRBV30 and TRBJ1-5, with no clear D. From germline, CDR1 is GTSNPN and CDR2 SVGIG (reference sequence). V gave up 0 bases and J gave up 0 bases, with 18 bases separating them. The CDR3 has 18 amino acids. The CDR3 DNA reads TGTGCCTGGAGTGTACGGGGTCCAGCGGGCTTTAGCAATCAGCCCCAGCATTTT. Its translation is CAWSVRGPAGFSNQPQHF. The whole variable domain, remainder taken from reference TRBV30 and TRBJ1-5, is SQTIHQWPATLVQPVGSPLSLECTVEGTSNPNLYWYRQAAGRGLQLLFYSVGIGQISSEVPQNLSASRPQDRQFILSSKKLLLSDSGFYLCAWSVRGPAGFSNQPQHFGDGTRLSIL.

The sample holds a few counts of this clone. The V gene is TRBV25-1, the J gene TRBJ2-3, with a tentative D call TRBD2 (5 bases). From germline, CDR1 is MGHDK and CDR2 SYGVNS. Trimming took off 1 base at V and 6 bases at J, with 11 bases between the two ends. The CDR3 runs to 14 residues. CDR3 DNA: TGTGCCAGCAGTGAATCAGAGGGAACGGATACGCAGTATTTT. Translating gives CASSESEGTDTQYF.

This clone was counted a single time. This sequence joins TRBV30 and TRBJ2-3; the D gene is possibly TRBD2 (5 bases). V was shortened by 4 bases and J by 3 bases, with 5 bases between the two germline ends. In germline, CDR1 is GTSNPN, CDR2 SVGIG (reference sequence). The CDR3 is 11 residues long. CDR3 nucleotides: TGTGCCTGGACGGGGACAGATACGCAGTATTTT. Its protein product is CAWTGTDTQYF.

This clone is judged medium-sized. This chain links TRBV4-3 with TRBJ2-3; 13 bases fit TRBD2. CDR1 and CDR2 from the germline V gene are LGHNA and YSLEER. The junction had 8 bases not matched to a gene; V was cut back by 5 bases and J by 0 bases. The CDR3 is 18 residues long. The CDR3, as DNA: TGCGCCAGCAGCTTAACGACTAGCGGGGGGCCCAGCACAGATACGCAGTATTTT. This encodes CASSLTTSGGPSTDTQYF.

V gene TRBV25-1 combines with J gene TRBJ1-6, with a weak D call TRBD1 (6 bases). Germline-derived CDR1 and CDR2 are MGHDK and SYGVNS. V was shortened by 5 bases and J by 7 bases, with 9 bases between the two germline ends. The CDR3 runs 13 residues. CDR3: CASSPGGNSPLHF. The DNA of the CDR3 is TGTGCCAGCAGTCCGGGGGGCAATTCACCCCTCCACTTT.

V is TRBV9 and J is TRBJ1-5; no definite D call. The CDR3 spans 13 residues. The germline V gene has CDR1 SGDLS and CDR2 YYNGEE. V lost 0 bases to trimming and J lost 4 bases, with 5 bases between them. The CDR3 DNA is TGTGCCAGCAGCGTAGCAGGAAATCAGCCCCAGCATTTT. Its translation: CASSVAGNQPQHF.

The CDR3 nucleotides read TGTGCCTGGAGTGTACTAGGGAGTACGCAGTACTTC. Translation: CAWSVLGSTQYF. The chain is built from TRBV30 and TRBJ2-7; a possible D gene is TRBD2 (5 bases). CDR3 length equals 12 residues. V shed 0 bases and J shed 9 bases, with 12 bases lying between them. From germline, CDR1 is GTSNPN and CDR2 SVGIG (reference sequence).

In its sample, this clone was seen a few times. V is TRBV6-1 and J is TRBJ2-5, with a possible D match to TRBD1 (5 bases). V was clipped by 1 base and J by 4 bases, with 13 bases between them. CDR1 is MNHNS, CDR2 SASEGT, per germline. This CDR3 comprises 15 residues. The CDR3 is CASSEGRGRRETQYF. In DNA, the CDR3 is TGTGCCAGCAGTGAAGGAAGGGGTCGAAGAGAGACCCAGTACTTC.

The chain links TRBV29-1 to TRBJ2-2; TRBD1 is a possible D gene (5 bases). The CDR3 is 12 residues long. Per the germline V gene, CDR1 is SQVTM and CDR2 is ANQGSEA. CDR3 DNA sequence: TGCAGTTATCAGGGTAACACCGGGGAGCTGTTTTTT. Translated, it gives CSYQGNTGELFF.

This clone came up a few times. Other nucleotide sequences in the sample specify the same CDR3. V gene TRBV9 combines with J gene TRBJ1-1; 7 bases line up with TRBD1. The germline CDR1 and CDR2 sequences are SGDLS and YYNGEE. Unmatched junction bases numbered 3, after V lost 0 bases and J lost 4 bases. CDR3 length: 14 amino acids. CDR3 protein: CASSVVAGGTEAFF. Here the CDR3 DNA reads TGTGCCAGCAGCGTAGTTGCAGGGGGCACTGAAGCTTTCTTT.

This clone was seen more than once but under ten times. This chain uses TRBV18 with TRBJ2-2, with TRBD1 identical over 10 bases. The germline V gene has CDR1 KGHSH and CDR2 LQKENI. This CDR3 contains 15 residues. The V gene end was trimmed by 6 bases and the J gene end by 2 bases; junction bases not matched to a gene: 3. CDR3 sequence (DNA): TGTGCCAGCTCCGGGACAGGGGTCAACACCGGGGAGCTGTTTTTT. Its protein is CASSGTGVNTGELFF.

This sequence joins TRBV2 and TRBJ2-1; no reliable D call. With 4 bases removed from V and 5 bases from J, the gap between germline ends came to 3 bases. Germline-derived CDR1 and CDR2 are SNHLY and FYNNEI. The CDR3 length is 11 residues. The CDR3 protein is CASSANNEQFF. CDR3 DNA: TGTGCCAGCAGTGCTAACAATGAGCAGTTCTTC.

This clone was counted between two and nine times. The V and J genes are TRBV28 and TRBJ2-7; the D gene is possibly TRBD2 (5 bases). Germline CDR1 and CDR2: MDHEN and SYDVKM. This CDR3 region has 11 residues. V gave up 8 bases and J gave up 3 bases, with 8 bases separating them. The CDR3 bases are TGTGCCAGCGAGGGTGTCTACGAGCAGTACTTC. This sequence encodes CASEGVYEQYF.

This clone showed up just a few times. The CDR3 nucleotides read TGTGCCTGGAGTACTTCTAGCGGGGAACAGTTCTTC. It translates to CAWSTSSGEQFF. V gene TRBV30 combines with J gene TRBJ2-1; 9 bases fit TRBD2. CDR1 is GTSNPN, CDR2 SVGIG, per germline (reference sequence). The CDR3 is 12 amino acids. Trimming removed 2 bases from V and 13 bases from J; junction bases left unmatched: 6.

The chain is built from TRBV19 and TRBJ2-7, with a possible D match to TRBD2 (5 bases). V lost 5 bases and J 3 bases, leaving 8 bases between the germline ends. This CDR3 contains 12 residues. Germline assignment: CDR1 LNHDA and CDR2 SQIVND (reference sequence). DNA of the CDR3: TGTGCCAGTAGTCCCGGGGTCTACGAGCAGTACTTC. It is translated as CASSPGVYEQYF.

In this sample, this clone turned up a few times. The rearrangement joins TRBV5-4 to TRBJ2-3, with TRBD1 matching 9 bases. The germline V gene encodes CDR1 SGHNT and CDR2 YYREEE (reference sequence). The CDR3 is made up of 17 amino acids. V lost 4 bases to trimming and J lost 2 bases; unmatched junction nucleotides: 11. CDR3 coding DNA: TGTGCCAGCAGCCCGCCTCCGGGACAGGGTTACACAGATACGCAGTATTTT. Protein product: CASSPPPGQGYTDTQYF.

The rearrangement links TRBV2 to TRBJ2-3; 11 bases fit TRBD1. The CDR3 has 19 amino acids. V lost 6 bases to trimming and J lost 6 bases; unmatched junction nucleotides: 20. Germline-derived CDR1 and CDR2 are SNHLY and FYNNEI. For the CDR3, the DNA is TGTGCCAGCAGGGGGACAGGGGGGAGTCCCTGGGGGTCGGATGATACGCAGTATTTT. This codes for CASRGTGGSPWGSDDTQYF.

V gene TRBV10-3 combines with J gene TRBJ2-3; 8 nucleotides match TRBD2. Germline V lookup: CDR1 ENHRY, CDR2 SYGVKD. V dropped 3 bases and J dropped 4; count of bases not matched to a gene: 6. The CDR3 has 15 residues. The CDR3 sequence: CAISDPGTRSDTQYF. CDR3 DNA sequence: TGTGCCATCAGTGATCCGGGGACTAGATCAGATACGCAGTATTTT.

This clone was counted only a few times. The conserved final phenylalanine or tryptophan is absent from the CDR3, which likely points to a read error. V usage is TRBV6-5 and J usage is TRBJ1-1; D is ambiguous. This CDR3 comprises 13 residues. The ends were cut back, 7 bases at V and 8 bases at J, with 17 bases in the middle. Germline lookup yields CDR1 MNHEY and CDR2 SVGAGI. The CDR3 DNA sequence: TGTGCCAGCAATACAGCACACCCCGGGGAAGCTTTCGTT. It specifies CASNTAHPGEAFV.

The genes are TRBV19 and TRBJ1-1, with D possibly being TRBD1 (5 bases). Germline-derived CDR1 and CDR2 are LNHDA and SQIVND (reference sequence). V lost 8 bases to trimming and J lost 0 bases, with 10 bases between them. The CDR3 covers 13 residues. The CDR3 DNA is TGTGCCAGTCACAGGAAAATGAACACTGAAGCTTTCTTT. Protein product: CASHRKMNTEAFF.